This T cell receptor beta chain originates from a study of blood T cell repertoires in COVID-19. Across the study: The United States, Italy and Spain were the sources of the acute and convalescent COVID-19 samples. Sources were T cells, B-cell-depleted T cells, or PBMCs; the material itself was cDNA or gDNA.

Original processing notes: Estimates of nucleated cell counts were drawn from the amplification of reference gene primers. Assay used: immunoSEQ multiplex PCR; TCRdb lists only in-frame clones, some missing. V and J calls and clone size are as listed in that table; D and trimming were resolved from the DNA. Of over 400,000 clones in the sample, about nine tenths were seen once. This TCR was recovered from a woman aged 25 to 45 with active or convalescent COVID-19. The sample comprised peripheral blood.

The CDR3 DNA sequence: TGCGCCAGCAGCTTGGTTGGTAGCGGGAGTATTTCCTACAATGAGCAGTTCTTC. This codes for CASSLVGSGSISYNEQFF. This chain connects TRBV5-1 to TRBJ2-1, with 9 bases that match TRBD2. The CDR3 has 18 amino acids. The ends lost 0 bases at V and 1 base at J; junction bases unmatched: 8. Germline CDR1 SGHRS, CDR2 YFSETQ.